This entry lists 22 T cell receptor beta chains sequenced from one sample in a study of blood T cell repertoires in COVID-19. TCRdb's copy holds only in-frame clones and misses some; the assay was immunoSEQ multiplex PCR. Altogether hundreds of thousands of clones are present, around 90% being singletons, with the ten largest covering 1.2%. Sequencing was carried out using peripheral blood. The receptors come from a man in his forties with acute or convalescent COVID-19.

This chain uses TRBV7-8 with TRBJ2-1, with 8 bases that match TRBD2. V was clipped by 5 bases and J by 4 bases; unmatched bases: 7. The CDR3 extends over 15 amino acids. The germline CDR1 and CDR2 sequences are SGHVS and FQNEAQ. As DNA, the CDR3 is TGTGCCAGCAGCCCAAGGACTAGCCGGTACAATGAGCAGTTCTTC. The encoded protein is CASSPRTSRYNEQFF. Using reference TRBV7-8 and TRBJ2-1 for the parts outside the CDR3, the full variable domain is GAGVSQSPRYKVAKRGQDVALRCDPISGHVSLFWYQQALGQGPEFLTYFQNEAQLDKSGLPSDRFFAERPEGSVSTLKIQRTQQEDSAVYLCASSPRTSRYNEQFFGPGTRLTVL.

V and J are TRBV5-1 and TRBJ1-1; D is unresolved. CDR1 and CDR2 from the germline V gene are SGHRS and YFSETQ. The CDR3 totals 14 residues. V lost 2 bases and J 4 bases, leaving 12 bases between the germline ends. CDR3 bases: TGCGCCAGCAGCTTTGGGCGGGCGTTCACTGAAGCTTTCTTT. Amino acid sequence: CASSFGRAFTEAFF.

This chain uses TRBV9 with TRBJ2-3; no clear D gene. The CDR3 covers 17 residues. The V gene lost 4 bases and the J gene lost 5 bases, with 23 bases spanning the gap. Germline V gene sequence: CDR1 SGDLS, CDR2 YYNGEE. CDR3 in amino acids: CASSLRMGSPVGDTQYF. CDR3 nucleotide sequence: TGTGCCAGCAGCTTAAGAATGGGCAGCCCTGTGGGAGATACGCAGTATTTT.

This clone appeared many times. The V call is TRBV6-2 or TRBV6-3, the J call TRBJ1-6; TRBD1 agrees at 8 bases. The CDR3 contains 14 residues. Germline V gene data show CDR1 as MNHEY and CDR2 as SVGEGT. The J segment lost 7 bases and the V segment lost 5 bases, leaving 4 bases of the junction unmatched. As DNA, the CDR3 is TGTGCCAGCAGTCCGACAGGGGAGAATTCACCCCTCCACTTT. Encoded protein: CASSPTGENSPLHF.

V and J are TRBV9 and TRBJ2-2, with 8 nucleotides matching TRBD1. The germline V gene encodes CDR1 SGDLS and CDR2 YYNGEE. Trimming took 1 base from V and 6 from J; bases not matched to a gene: 8. The CDR3 consists of 16 residues. This CDR3 is CASSVRSQGVSGELFF. For the CDR3, the DNA is TGTGCCAGCAGCGTACGATCACAGGGGGTGTCCGGGGAGCTGTTTTTT.

The gene calls are TRBV6-5 and TRBJ1-5; a weak D match, TRBD1 (5 bases). This CDR3 has 12 amino acids. The V end was cut by 5 bases, the J end by 7 bases, with 9 bases between. Germline V gives CDR1 MNHEY, CDR2 SVGAGI. This CDR3 is CASSPPGQPQHF. CDR3 DNA: TGTGCCAGCAGTCCCCCAGGGCAGCCCCAGCATTTT.

CDR3 region: CASLGGGWGTEAFF. The CDR3 DNA follows: TGTGCCAGCCTCGGGGGAGGGTGGGGCACTGAAGCTTTCTTT. V usage is TRBV28 and J usage is TRBJ1-1; possibly TRBD1 for D (5 bases). The length of the CDR3 is 14 residues. In germline, CDR1 is MDHEN, CDR2 SYDVKM. V was cut by 8 bases and J by 4 bases, with 17 bases left in between.

The rearrangement uses TRBV11-2 and TRBJ2-1; D might be TRBD1 (5 bases). The CDR3 has 14 amino acids. Germline CDR1 SGHAT, CDR2 FQNNGV. V was clipped by 4 bases and J by 4 bases, with 11 bases between them. The CDR3 DNA is TGTGCCAGCAGCTCCCTAAGGGGATACAATGAGCAGTTCTTC. Amino acid sequence: CASSSLRGYNEQFF.

The chain is built from TRBV6-2 or TRBV6-3 and TRBJ2-7; 11 bases fit TRBD2. J was trimmed by 7 bases and V by 2 bases; bases with no gene match: 7. Germline values: CDR1 MNHEY, CDR2 SVGEGT. The CDR3 is made up of 15 amino acids. CDR3 region: CASSYRGLAGGEQYF. The CDR3 DNA reads TGTGCCAGCAGTTACCGAGGGCTAGCGGGGGGAGAGCAGTACTTC.

V usage is TRBV29-1 and J usage is TRBJ1-1; D not certain. Trimming left V 6 bases short and J 0 bases short, with 8 bases between. This CDR3 has 12 amino acids. CDR1 and CDR2 from the germline V gene are SQVTM and ANQGSEA. The CDR3 coding sequence is TGCAGCGTCAGGACTTTGAACACTGAAGCTTTCTTT. Protein sequence: CSVRTLNTEAFF.

This rearrangement joins TRBV28 to TRBJ2-6; the match to TRBD1 covers 7 bases. V dropped 0 bases and J dropped 0; count of bases not matched to a gene: 2. The CDR3 spans 17 residues. The germline CDR1 and CDR2 sequences are MDHEN and SYDVKM. The CDR3 spells CASSLWAGGSGANVLTF. The CDR3 DNA reads as TGTGCCAGCAGTTTATGGGCAGGGGGCTCTGGGGCCAACGTCCTGACTTTC.

This clone was observed a few times. This rearrangement joins TRBV7-9 to TRBJ1-1; TRBD1 aligns across 8 bases. CDR1 is SEHNR and CDR2 is FQNEAQ in the germline V gene (reference sequence). J was trimmed by 6 bases and V by 3 bases; bases with no gene match: 9. The CDR3 sequence is 15 residues long. As DNA, the CDR3 is TGTGCCAGCAGCTTTCAGGGGGCGCAAAACCCTGAAGCTTTCTTT. Encoded protein: CASSFQGAQNPEAFF.

To note about this clone: The sample contains more than one DNA sequence encoding this CDR3. V gene TRBV7-9 combines with J gene TRBJ1-5, with 7 positions matching TRBD1. CDR1 SEHNR and CDR2 FQNEAQ come from the germline V gene (reference sequence). The V gene end was trimmed by 0 bases and the J gene end by 2 bases; junction bases not matched to a gene: 1. The CDR3 sequence is 15 residues long. The DNA for the CDR3 is TGTGCCAGCAGCTTAGCAGGACAGGGCAATCAGCCCCAGCATTTT. Translation: CASSLAGQGNQPQHF. The full variable domain, its missing parts supplied by reference TRBV7-9 and TRBJ1-5, is DTGVSQNPRHKITKRGQNVTFRCDPISEHNRLYWYRQTLGQGPEFLTYFQNEAQLEKSRLLSDRFSAERPKGSFSTLEIQRTEQGDSAMYLCASSLAGQGNQPQHFGDGTRLSIL.

This clone was recorded a few times. The V and J genes are TRBV30 and TRBJ1-4; the match to TRBD1 covers 11 bases. With 2 bases clipped from V and 13 bases from J, the junction kept 6 bases outside the gene matches. Germline V CDR1 and CDR2: GTSNPN, SVGIG (reference sequence). CDR3 length: 13 amino acids. The CDR3 DNA follows: TGTGCCTGGAGTTGGACAGGGGGCCGCGGACTGTTTTTT. This encodes CAWSWTGGRGLFF.

The chain uses TRBV11-2 and TRBJ2-1; D not certain. The length of the CDR3 is 12 residues. Germline V gene sequence: CDR1 SGHAT, CDR2 FQNNGV. V gave up 6 bases and J gave up 8 bases, with 11 bases separating them. The CDR3 DNA follows: TGTGCCAGCAGTTTCGCCGGGTATGAGCAGTTCTTC. Protein product: CASSFAGYEQFF.

The chain is built from TRBV3-1 (or the pseudogene TRBV3-2) and TRBJ1-2, with a weak D call TRBD1 (6 bases). The CDR3 totals 12 residues. V shed 9 bases and J shed 6 bases, with 14 bases lying between them. Germline loops: CDR1 LGHDT, CDR2 YNNKEL (reference sequence). The CDR3 DNA reads as TGTGCCAGTGGAAGGGGGGGTAATGGCTACACCTTC. It encodes CASGRGGNGYTF.

Regarding this clone: Germline and junction disagree at one end, which may indicate a read error. The CDR3 region has the DNA TGTGCCAGCTCACTCTCCCGGACTAGCGGGGGCGGCGGGACTAAAATCTTC. This sequence encodes CASSLSRTSGGGGTKIF. This chain links TRBV18 with TRBJ2-1; 13 nucleotides align to TRBD2. This CDR3 region has 17 residues. Germline V gene data show CDR1 as KGHSH and CDR2 as LQKENI.

On this clone itself: At one of its ends the junction is not consistent with the germline gene, which may arise from a read error. Other DNA sequences in this sample translate to the same CDR3. V gene TRBV4-1 combines with J gene TRBJ2-1; D gene ambiguous. Germline lookup yields CDR1 MGHRA and CDR2 YSYEKL. This CDR3 contains 14 residues. The CDR3 nucleotides read TGTGCCAGCAGCCACTTGGTCCTATACAATGAGCAGTTCTTC. Translation gives CASSHLVLYNEQFF.

The chain is built from TRBV7-3 and TRBJ2-3; D perhaps matches TRBD1 (6 bases). Between the trimmed V and J ends, which lost 5 bases and 6 bases, there was a span of 15 bases. CDR1 and CDR2 from the germline V gene are SGHTA and FQGTGA. This CDR3 region has 14 residues. As DNA, the CDR3 is TGTGCCAGCAGCCGAACAGGGTTATTGGATACGCAGTATTTT. Amino acid sequence: CASSRTGLLDTQYF.

V and J are TRBV5-1 and TRBJ2-1, with D possibly matching TRBD1 (6 bases). The CDR3 runs 15 residues. The ends were cut back, 1 base at V and 7 bases at J, with 15 bases in the middle. Germline V lookup: CDR1 SGHRS, CDR2 YFSETQ. The CDR3 bases are TGCGCCAGCAGCTTGTCGGGGCAGGGGCTTAATGAGCAGTTCTTC. Its protein is CASSLSGQGLNEQFF.

The chain is built from TRBV27 and TRBJ2-2; no definite D call. The CDR3 consists of 12 residues. V was shortened by 6 bases and J by 6 bases, with 8 bases between the two germline ends. Looked up from germline, CDR1 is MNHEY and CDR2 is SMNVEV (reference sequence). CDR3 loop: CASRGGAGELFF. The CDR3, as DNA: TGTGCCAGCAGGGGTGGAGCCGGGGAGCTGTTTTTT.

The CDR3 reads CASINRGSGNTIYF. The CDR3 bases are TGTGCCAGCATAAACAGGGGCTCTGGAAACACCATATATTTT. The chain has TRBV2 and TRBJ1-3; 7 bases match TRBD1. The V gene end was trimmed by 7 bases and the J gene end by 0 bases; junction bases not matched to a gene: 3. Germline CDR1 SNHLY, CDR2 FYNNEI. CDR3 length equals 14 residues.